The 29 T cell receptor beta chains presented below share a single source sample, sequenced in a study of cytomegalovirus exposure and HLA in healthy donors. The PCR ran on 60 Vbeta and 13 Jbeta primers. TCRdb's table, derived via immunoSEQ multiplex PCR, lists solely in-frame clones and lacks some. The profile shows approximately 190,000 clones, 82% of them singletons. The sample was PBMCs. These TCRs come from a woman aged 45-59 years in good health and CMV-seropositive.

The gene calls are TRBV11-1 and TRBJ1-1; D not resolved. CDR1 is SGHAT and CDR2 is FQDESV in the germline V gene (reference sequence). The CDR3 spans 14 residues. V lost 3 bases and J 1 base, leaving 9 bases between the germline ends. The CDR3 DNA reads TGTGCCAGCAGCTTCACAACAGCGAACACTGAAGCTTTCTTT. It is translated as CASSFTTANTEAFF.

The chain uses TRBV5-1 and TRBJ1-5, with D unclear. Per the germline V gene, CDR1 is SGHRS and CDR2 is YFSETQ. The CDR3 sequence is 15 residues long. V lost 4 bases to trimming and J lost 0 bases, with 11 bases between them. CDR3 DNA sequence: TGCGCCAGCAGCCCGTCGGTCAATAGCAATCAGCCCCAGCATTTT. Its translation is CASSPSVNSNQPQHF. Filled out from reference TRBV5-1 and TRBJ1-5, the complete variable domain reads KAGVTQTPRYLIKTRGQQVTLSCSPISGHRSVSWYQQTPGQGLQFLFEYFSETQRNKGNFPGRFSGRQFSNSRSEMNVSTLELGDSALYLCASSPSVNSNQPQHFGDGTRLSIL.

The chain recombines TRBV27 with TRBJ1-5; TRBD1 might be the D (6 bases). V shed 7 bases and J shed 2 bases, with 18 bases lying between them. The germline V gene encodes CDR1 MNHEY and CDR2 SMNVEV (reference sequence). CDR3 length: 16 residues. The CDR3 nucleotides read TGTGCCAGCACCCCCTTGGGGGGGCCAGGCAATCAGCCCCAGCATTTT. Protein: CASTPLGGPGNQPQHF.

This sequence joins TRBV6-5 and TRBJ2-1, with D maybe TRBD2 (6 bases). V lost 4 bases to trimming and J lost 10 bases, with 14 bases between them. The CDR3 totals 13 residues. The germline gives CDR1 MNHEY, CDR2 SVGAGI. CDR3 region: CASSLAETREQFF. In DNA, the CDR3 is TGTGCCAGCAGTTTAGCGGAGACCAGGGAGCAGTTCTTC.

This rearrangement joins TRBV28 to TRBJ1-2, with 9 bases fitting TRBD1. The CDR3 totals 15 residues. Germline CDR1 reads MDHEN; CDR2 reads SYDVKM. Losses at the gene ends were 4 bases for V and 3 bases for J; bases not matched to a gene: 6. CDR3 sequence: CASSSTTGGDYGYTF. The CDR3 DNA is TGTGCCAGCAGTTCGACAACAGGGGGCGACTATGGCTACACCTTC.

The genes are TRBV5-4 and TRBJ1-1, with 12 bases identical to TRBD1. This CDR3 has 13 residues. The trim removed 5 bases at V and 5 bases at J, leaving 1 base unmatched. Germline lookup yields CDR1 SGHNT and CDR2 YYREEE (reference sequence). DNA for the CDR3: TGTGCCAGCAGGGGACAGGGGGCGACTGAAGCTTTCTTT. Translation gives CASRGQGATEAFF. Together with reference TRBV5-4 and TRBJ1-1, the CDR3 gives the full variable domain: ETGVTQSPTHLIKTRGQQVTLRCSSQSGHNTVSWYQQALGQGPQFIFQYYREEENGRGNFPPRFSGLQFPNYSSELNVNALELDDSALYLCASRGQGATEAFFGQGTRLTVV.

The chain is built from TRBV9 and TRBJ1-5; D possibly corresponds to TRBD1 (5 bases). The CDR3 consists of 14 residues. V lost 3 bases, J lost 0 bases, and 7 bases lay in between. The germline V gene has CDR1 SGDLS and CDR2 YYNGEE. CDR3 DNA: TGTGCCAGCAGCGGGGGCGATAGCAATCAGCCCCAGCATTTT. Amino acid sequence: CASSGGDSNQPQHF.

The chain recombines TRBV5-1 with TRBJ2-1; 10 bases agree with TRBD2. With V trimmed by 1 base and J by 7 bases, 5 bases remained unmatched. In germline, CDR1 is SGHRS, CDR2 YFSETQ. This CDR3 region has 15 residues. CDR3 sequence (DNA): TGCGCCAGCAGCTTGCTAGCGGGGGTTGGAAATGAGCAGTTCTTC. Amino acid sequence: CASSLLAGVGNEQFF.

The chain combines TRBV4-1 with TRBJ1-3, with D unclear. Trimming shortened V by 2 bases and J by 3 bases, and 11 bases separated the two germline ends. Per the germline V gene, CDR1 is MGHRA and CDR2 is YSYEKL. The CDR3 is made up of 15 amino acids. Here the CDR3 reads CASSQPTDRGNTIYF. Here the CDR3 DNA reads TGCGCCAGCAGCCAACCTACAGACCGTGGAAACACCATATATTTT.

This chain links TRBV28 with TRBJ2-2; 7 bases agree with TRBD1. The CDR3 consists of 15 residues. From germline, CDR1 is MDHEN and CDR2 SYDVKM. V trimming: 10 bases; J trimming: 0 bases; junction bases outside the gene matches: 8. The CDR3 here is CATSTGVTNTGELFF. CDR3 nucleotide sequence: TGTGCCACTTCAACAGGGGTGACGAACACCGGGGAGCTGTTTTTT.

The rearrangement links TRBV6-5 to TRBJ2-1, with D perhaps matching TRBD1 (5 bases). V was pared by 0 bases and J by 10 bases, with 16 bases between. Germline V gene sequence: CDR1 MNHEY, CDR2 SVGAGI. The CDR3 contains 15 residues. The DNA for the CDR3 is TGTGCCAGCAGTTACTCGCCACTCAGGGCCCTAGAGCAGTTCTTC. This encodes CASSYSPLRALEQFF.

The chain couples TRBV15 to TRBJ1-3; D unresolved. Deletions cut 5 bases from V and 0 bases from J, with 11 bases between. Germline V gene sequence: CDR1 LNHNV, CDR2 YYDKDF (reference sequence). This CDR3 has 15 residues. CDR3 residues: CATSQTRSSGNTIYF. The CDR3 DNA is TGTGCCACCAGCCAGACGAGGAGCTCTGGAAACACCATATATTTT.

The chain couples TRBV7-8 to TRBJ2-2; 13 nucleotides match TRBD2. The CDR3 runs to 20 residues. Germline CDR1 and CDR2: SGHVS and FQNEAQ. V shed 3 bases and J 1 base; nucleotides not matched to a gene: 11. This CDR3 reads CASSFPTSGGPILNTGELFF. The CDR3 DNA follows: TGTGCCAGCAGCTTTCCGACTAGCGGGGGGCCTATCTTGAACACCGGGGAGCTGTTTTTT.

The chain combines TRBV6-6 with TRBJ2-1; unclear D gene. The CDR3 spans 13 residues. With 3 bases removed from V and 7 bases from J, the gap between germline ends came to 10 bases. Germline V gene sequence: CDR1 MNHNY, CDR2 SVGAGI (reference sequence). CDR3 nucleotides: TGTGCCAGCAGTTATGCTACAGAGAATGAGCAGTTCTTC. This encodes CASSYATENEQFF.

V is TRBV6-4 and J is TRBJ1-2; weak D call: TRBD1 (6 bases). CDR1 is MRHNA and CDR2 is SNTAGT in the germline V gene. There are 14 residues in the CDR3. Trimming left V 3 bases short and J 7 bases short, with 15 bases between. The CDR3 coding sequence is TGTGCCAGCAGTGAAGGGCCAGGGGAGTTTGGCTACACCTTC. It codes for CASSEGPGEFGYTF.

The genes are TRBV7-3 and TRBJ2-1; 7 bases are a match to TRBD1. After removal of 5 bases from V and 5 bases from J, the junction contained 3 bases not matched to a gene. This CDR3 comprises 13 residues. Per the germline V gene, CDR1 is SGHTA and CDR2 is FQGTGA. DNA of the CDR3: TGTGCCAGCAGCCGAGACAGGGACAATGAGCAGTTCTTC. Translated, it gives CASSRDRDNEQFF.

This chain links TRBV19 with TRBJ2-7; D is ambiguous. Germline V lookup: CDR1 LNHDA, CDR2 SQIVND (reference sequence). Trimming took 5 bases from V and 1 from J, leaving 12 bases between them. The CDR3 extends over 14 amino acids. The CDR3 sequence is CASSPLGTSYEQYF. CDR3 coding DNA: TGTGCCAGTAGTCCCTTGGGCACTTCCTACGAGCAGTACTTC.

The chain combines TRBV7-9 with TRBJ2-3, with D maybe TRBD1 (6 bases). CDR1 is SEHNR and CDR2 is FQNEAQ in the germline V gene (reference sequence). Trimming took off 7 bases at V and 0 bases at J, with 14 bases between the two ends. This CDR3 has 15 amino acids. The CDR3 sequence: CASTPLQGSTDTQYF. CDR3 sequence (DNA): TGTGCCAGCACCCCACTACAGGGAAGCACAGATACGCAGTATTTT.

The chain couples TRBV29-1 to TRBJ1-2; D gene ambiguous. The germline V gene encodes CDR1 SQVTM and CDR2 ANQGSEA. The CDR3 is made up of 12 amino acids. Trimming took off 3 bases at V and 3 bases at J, with 8 bases between the two ends. This CDR3 reads CSVERNDYGYTF. CDR3 sequence (DNA): TGCAGCGTTGAGAGGAACGACTATGGCTACACCTTC.

The count of this clone is one. V gene TRBV4-1 combines with J gene TRBJ2-7, with TRBD1 identical over 8 bases. Trimming cost V 2 bases and J 4 bases; bases outside gene matches: 7. Germline V gene lookup returns CDR1 MGHRA and CDR2 YSYEKL. CDR3 size: 15 residues. This CDR3 reads CASSQTGQGPYEQYF. CDR3 bases: TGCGCCAGCAGCCAAACTGGACAGGGTCCGTACGAGCAGTACTTC.

The rearrangement uses TRBV7-9 and TRBJ1-5, with 7 nucleotides matching TRBD1. CDR1 SEHNR and CDR2 FQNEAQ come from the germline V gene (reference sequence). The CDR3 is made up of 14 amino acids. Trimming took 1 base from V and 7 from J; bases not matched to a gene: 4. CDR3 amino acids: CASSLGPGGQPQHF. CDR3 in DNA: TGTGCCAGCAGCTTAGGGCCAGGGGGGCAGCCCCAGCATTTT.

A single count supports this clone. This rearrangement joins TRBV6-5 to TRBJ1-1; 8 bases line up with TRBD1. V shed 6 bases and J 8 bases; nucleotides not matched to a gene: 8. Per germline, CDR1 MNHEY and CDR2 SVGAGI. This CDR3 has 13 amino acids. CDR3 sequence: CASSPGGGFEAFF. The CDR3, as DNA: TGTGCCAGCAGCCCAGGGGGCGGTTTCGAAGCTTTCTTT.

This chain uses TRBV6-1 with TRBJ1-1, with D maybe TRBD1 (6 bases). The CDR3 runs to 14 residues. Trimming removed 2 bases at V and 10 bases at J, with 17 bases between. Germline CDR1 and CDR2: MNHNS and SASEGT. CDR3 bases: TGTGCCAGCAGTGAACTACAGGGTGGGATGCGAGCTTTCTTT. Amino acids: CASSELQGGMRAFF.

The chain links TRBV6-5 to TRBJ1-1; 7 nucleotides match TRBD1. V lost 7 bases and J lost 3; bases outside the gene matches: 11. The V gene's germline CDR1 is MNHEY and CDR2 SVGAGI. This CDR3 is built from 15 residues. DNA for the CDR3: TGTGCCAGCACAAGACAGGGTTGGAGGGACACTGAAGCTTTCTTT. It codes for CASTRQGWRDTEAFF.

The chain uses TRBV7-2 and TRBJ2-7; 10 bases map to TRBD2. This CDR3 is built from 15 residues. Germline lookup yields CDR1 SGHTA and CDR2 FQGNSA. J lost 6 bases, V lost 8 bases, and 13 bases had no gene match. As DNA, the CDR3 is TGTGCCAGCTCCCGGGGGGGGGTAGCGGGAGGCGAGCAGTACTTC. It specifies CASSRGGVAGGEQYF.

The V gene is TRBV14, the J gene TRBJ2-5, with a weak D call TRBD2 (5 bases). The germline CDR1 and CDR2 sequences are SGHDN and FVKESK. This CDR3 is built from 17 residues. Trimming removed 1 base at V and 1 base at J, with 16 bases between. In DNA form, the CDR3 reads TGTGCCAGCAGCCAAGTGCGTGGAGGAGCGTTCCAAGAGACCCAGTACTTC. This encodes CASSQVRGGAFQETQYF.

This chain uses TRBV2 with TRBJ2-7, with D possibly matching TRBD1 (5 bases). CDR1 is SNHLY and CDR2 is FYNNEI in the germline V gene. The CDR3 contains 11 residues. Trimming pared 7 bases from V and 4 bases from J, leaving 8 bases between. CDR3 loop: CASTHRYEQYF. In DNA, the CDR3 is TGTGCCAGCACCCACAGGTACGAGCAGTACTTC.

This rearrangement joins TRBV2 to TRBJ2-3; TRBD1 aligns across 8 bases. J was trimmed by 0 bases and V by 3 bases; bases with no gene match: 8. The CDR3 length is 17 residues. Germline V gene lookup returns CDR1 SNHLY and CDR2 FYNNEI. The CDR3 spells CASSEDRAGSSTDTQYF. CDR3 nucleotide sequence: TGTGCCAGCAGTGAGGACAGGGCCGGATCAAGCACAGATACGCAGTATTTT.

Notes on this clone: The germline gene is not matched at one end of the junction; a read error may be the cause. The sample holds other DNA sequences that translate to the same CDR3. The V and J genes are TRBV6-1 and TRBJ2-1; TRBD2 matches 7 bases. Germline CDR1 is MNHNS and CDR2 is SASEGT. CDR3 length: 15 residues. CDR3 nucleotides: TGCGCCAGCGTGGGAGGGTTAATGGCCTACAATGAGCAGTTCTTC. It translates to CASVGGLMAYNEQFF.